This T cell receptor beta chain is from a study of T-cell memory formation after mild COVID-19. Notes on the study in general: Contracting CD4+ clones lay largely in CM and EM, with CD8+ ones residing in EMRA.

This clonotype was counted ten times or more. Its cognate antigen is unknown. From 5'RACE with constant-segment primers came TCR alpha and TCR beta cDNA libraries that carried sample barcodes and UMIs. MiXCR, run by TCRdb on the 5' RACE reads, gives a single entry per CDR3 protein. The table includes 250,000 or so distinct CDR3 sequences, 7.5% to 10% detected once. Trimming pared 3 bases from V and 5 bases from J, leaving 10 bases between. This CDR3 has 13 amino acids. The J gene is TRBJ1-2, the V gene TRBV12-3 or TRBV12-4; the D is unclear. The sequence was collected from a man aged 18 to 30 who had mild COVID-19 (a few samples of this study predate the infection). Cell type and time point are not known. Source material: PBMCs or a T cell subset sorted from them (not recorded which). CDR3 residues: CASSLTVGYGYTF. The CDR3 DNA reads as TGTGCCAGCAGTTTGACGGTGGGGTATGGCTACACCTTC.